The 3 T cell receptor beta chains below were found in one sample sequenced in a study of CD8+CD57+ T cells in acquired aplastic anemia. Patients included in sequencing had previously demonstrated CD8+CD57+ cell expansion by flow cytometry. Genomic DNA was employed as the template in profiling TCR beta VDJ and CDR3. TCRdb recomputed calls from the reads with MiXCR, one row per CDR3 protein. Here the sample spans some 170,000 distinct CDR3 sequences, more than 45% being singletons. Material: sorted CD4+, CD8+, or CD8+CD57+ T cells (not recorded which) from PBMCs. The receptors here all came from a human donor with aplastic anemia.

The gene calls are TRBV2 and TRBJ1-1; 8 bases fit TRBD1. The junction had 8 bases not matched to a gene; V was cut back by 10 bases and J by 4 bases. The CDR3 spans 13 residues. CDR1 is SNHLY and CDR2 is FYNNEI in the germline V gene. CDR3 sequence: CATTQGVGTEAFF. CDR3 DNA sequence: TGTGCCACCACACAGGGGGTTGGCACTGAAGCTTTCTTT.

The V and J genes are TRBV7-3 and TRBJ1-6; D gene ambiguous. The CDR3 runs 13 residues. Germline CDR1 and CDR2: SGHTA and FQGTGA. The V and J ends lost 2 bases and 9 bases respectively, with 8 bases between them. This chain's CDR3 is CASSLVWGSPLHF. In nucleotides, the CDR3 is TGTGCCAGCAGCTTAGTTTGGGGTTCACCCCTCCACTTT. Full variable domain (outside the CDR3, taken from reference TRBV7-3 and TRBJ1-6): GAGVSQTPSNKVTEKGKYVELRCDPISGHTALYWYRQSLGQGPEFLIYFQGTGAADDSGLPNDRFFAVRPEGSVSTLKIQRTERGDSAVYLCASSLVWGSPLHFGNGTRLTVT.

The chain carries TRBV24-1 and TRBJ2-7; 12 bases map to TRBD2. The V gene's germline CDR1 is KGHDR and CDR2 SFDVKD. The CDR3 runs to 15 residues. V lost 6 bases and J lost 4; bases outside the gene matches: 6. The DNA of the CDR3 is TGTGCCACCAGTCCTAGCGGGAGGGCCCAATACGAGCAGTACTTC. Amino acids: CATSPSGRAQYEQYF.